This entry lists 6 T cell receptor beta chains sequenced from one sample in a study of OX40 agonist ivuxolimab in advanced cancers. Only in-frame clones appear in the TCRdb table, and some are missing; sequencing was by immunoSEQ multiplex PCR. Of fewer than 90,000 clones in the sample, roughly 91% were seen once. Sequenced material: CD4+ or CD8+ T cells sorted from blood, taken in a trial of the OX40 agonist ivuxolimab. The origin of the receptors is an adult with an advanced solid tumor such as melanoma, head and neck, liver or kidney cancer.

The V and J genes are TRBV5-1 and TRBJ2-7; TRBD1 matches at 7 bases. The junction had 6 bases not matched to a gene; V was cut back by 0 bases and J by 6 bases. The CDR3 has 14 amino acids. CDR1 and CDR2 (germline): SGHRS, YFSETQ. CDR3 protein: CASSLATGRAEQYF. In nucleotides, the CDR3 is TGCGCCAGCAGCTTGGCGACAGGGCGGGCCGAGCAGTACTTC.

CDR3 residues: CASSLDQETQYF. The CDR3, as DNA: TGTGCCAGCAGCTTAGACCAAGAGACCCAGTACTTC. This chain uses TRBV7-8 with TRBJ2-5; D remains ambiguous. The CDR3 length is 12 residues. Deletions cut 1 base from V and 0 bases from J, with 0 bases between. Germline V gene data show CDR1 as SGHVS and CDR2 as FQNEAQ.

This chain uses TRBV7-8 with TRBJ2-5; the D gene is possibly TRBD1 (5 bases). V was trimmed by 0 bases and J by 10 bases, leaving 9 bases between them. CDR1 SGHVS and CDR2 FQNEAQ come from the germline V gene. The CDR3 sequence is 12 residues long. CDR3 amino acids: CASSLAQGVQYF. DNA for the CDR3: TGTGCCAGCAGCTTAGCTCAGGGTGTCCAGTACTTC.

The chain employs TRBV5-1 and TRBJ1-4; the D is unclear. V lost 3 bases and J lost 5, with 20 bases in between. Per the germline V gene, CDR1 is SGHRS and CDR2 is YFSETQ. CDR3 size: 17 residues. CDR3 protein: CASSSAVTPSRNEKLFF. The CDR3 DNA reads TGCGCCAGCAGCTCGGCGGTCACCCCCTCTCGAAATGAAAAACTGTTTTTT.

The genes are TRBV18 and TRBJ1-2; D remains unclear. Germline V CDR1 and CDR2: KGHSH, LQKENI. The CDR3 consists of 13 residues. V lost 2 bases to trimming and J lost 2 bases, with 6 bases between them. The CDR3 sequence is CASSPGLNYGYTF. CDR3 DNA sequence: TGTGCCAGCTCACCAGGACTCAACTATGGCTACACCTTC.

The rearrangement uses TRBV28 and TRBJ2-5; D perhaps matches TRBD1 (6 bases). With 6 bases removed from V and 2 bases from J, the gap between germline ends came to 16 bases. The CDR3 consists of 15 residues. Germline-derived CDR1 and CDR2 are MDHEN and SYDVKM. CDR3 DNA sequence: TGTGCCAGCAGACAACCGACAGGATCACAAGAGACCCAGTACTTC. Protein: CASRQPTGSQETQYF.